This entry concerns a single T cell receptor (beta chain). The sample comes from a study of PD-1 blockade in mismatch repair-deficient tumors. Germline CDR1 SGHDT, CDR2 YYEEEE. Unmatched junction bases numbered 3, after V lost 2 bases and J lost 5 bases. CDR3 length: 14 residues. Measured with immunoSEQ multiplex PCR; TCRdb has only the in-frame clones, and not every one. The table has roughly 120,000 clones, roughly 90% seen once; the top ten hold 10% to 15%. Source: peripheral blood, taken just under 74 weeks after starting pembrolizumab. The clonotype originates from an adult with mismatch repair-deficient cancer. The chain uses TRBV5-6 and TRBJ2-7, with 11 bases aligning to TRBD2. CDR3 protein: CASSLLAGVDEQYF. The CDR3 DNA reads as TGTGCCAGCAGCTTACTAGCGGGAGTTGACGAGCAGTACTTC.